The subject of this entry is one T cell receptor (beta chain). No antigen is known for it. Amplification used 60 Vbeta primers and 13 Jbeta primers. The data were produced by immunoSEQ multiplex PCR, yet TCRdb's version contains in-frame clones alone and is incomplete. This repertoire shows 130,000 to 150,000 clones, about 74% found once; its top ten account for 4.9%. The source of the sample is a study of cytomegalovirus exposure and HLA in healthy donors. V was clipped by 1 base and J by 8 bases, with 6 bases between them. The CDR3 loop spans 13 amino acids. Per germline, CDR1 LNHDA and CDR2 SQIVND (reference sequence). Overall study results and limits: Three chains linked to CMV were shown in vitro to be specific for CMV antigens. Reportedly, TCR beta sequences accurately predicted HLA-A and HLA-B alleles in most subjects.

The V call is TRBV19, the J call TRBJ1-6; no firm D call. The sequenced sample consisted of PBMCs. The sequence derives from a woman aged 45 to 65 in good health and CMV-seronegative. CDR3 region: CASSIAEHSPLHF. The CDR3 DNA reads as TGTGCCAGTAGTATAGCGGAGCATTCACCCCTCCACTTT. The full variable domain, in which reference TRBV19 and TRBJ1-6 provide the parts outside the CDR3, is DGGITQSPKYLFRKEGQNVTLSCEQNLNHDAMYWYRQDPGQGLRLIYYSQIVNDFQKGDIAEGYSVSREKKESFPLTVTSAQKNPTAFYLCASSIAEHSPLHFGNGTRLTVT.